The 18 T cell receptor beta chains given below trace back to one sample, sequenced in a study of regulatory T cells in long-lasting Graves disease. Both iRepertoire HTBI primers and Arm-PCR of CDR3 regions were used to build the TCR beta libraries. TCRdb redid the calling of the multiplex PCR reads with MiXCR, one entry per CDR3 protein. The sample shows about 460,000 distinct CDR3 sequences, roughly 15% of them seen only once. As to time point: newly diagnosed GD, antithyroid drugs for less than 3 months. The authors made the TCR library using RNA they extracted from PBMCs. These data are also associated with another study on T cells in Graves' hyperthyroidism and ophthalmopathy.

Material: peripheral blood mononuclear cells (PBMCs), obtained at new diagnosis, from a patient treated with antithyroid drugs. These receptors came from a woman between 50 and 59 years old with Graves disease.

This clonotype was seen ten or more times. This rearrangement joins TRBV10-3 to TRBJ2-7; 10 nucleotides agree with TRBD2. Germline V gene data show CDR1 as ENHRY and CDR2 as SYGVKD. This CDR3 spans 14 amino acids. Germline trimming cut 3 bases from V and 5 bases from J; bases unmatched to any gene: 4. CDR3 DNA: TGTGCCATCAGTGATCTAGCGGGAGCTCACGAGCAGTACTTC. Residues: CAISDLAGAHEQYF.

There are many counts of this clonotype. V usage is TRBV28 and J usage is TRBJ1-5; D gene unclear. The ends were cut back, 5 bases at V and 4 bases at J, with 3 bases in the middle. The CDR3 runs 11 residues. CDR1 and CDR2 (germline): MDHEN, SYDVKM. The DNA for the CDR3 is TGTGCCAGCAGTGGAAATCAGCCCCAGCATTTT. Its translation is CASSGNQPQHF.

This clonotype has a count of ten or more. The chain recombines TRBV9 with TRBJ2-1, with TRBD2 matching over 10 bases. The V gene end was trimmed by 1 base and the J gene end by 10 bases; junction bases not matched to a gene: 8. CDR3 length: 15 residues. CDR1 SGDLS and CDR2 YYNGEE come from the germline V gene. CDR3 amino acids: CASSVSGTSVQEQFF. Here the CDR3 DNA reads TGTGCCAGCAGCGTATCCGGGACTAGCGTACAAGAGCAGTTCTTC.

This clonotype has only a few counts. The CDR3 DNA follows: TGTGCCAGCAGCCGAATAGGTGCCTCCACAGATACGCAGTATTTT. Translation gives CASSRIGASTDTQYF. This sequence joins TRBV7-2 and TRBJ2-3, with D hard to call. CDR3 length: 15 residues. V lost 5 bases and J 2 bases, leaving 14 bases between the germline ends. Per germline, CDR1 SGHTA and CDR2 FQGNSA.

In its sample, this clonotype was seen many times. CDR3 nucleotide sequence: TGTGCCAGCAGCGTAGGGACTAGCGGGAGCGTTGAGGAGACCCAGTACTTC. Protein: CASSVGTSGSVEETQYF. The chain recombines TRBV9 with TRBJ2-5; 13 bases are shared with TRBD2. Germline values: CDR1 SGDLS, CDR2 YYNGEE. The CDR3 covers 17 residues. V gave up 0 bases and J gave up 5 bases; unmatched junction bases: 7.

In this sample, this clonotype turned up many times. The CDR3 DNA is TGTGCCAGCAGCGGGGGGTCCTGGGATGAGCAGTTCTTC. Its protein product is CASSGGSWDEQFF. The J gene is TRBJ2-1, the V gene TRBV3-1; tentatively, D is TRBD2 (6 bases). V was shortened by 5 bases and J by 8 bases, with 13 bases between the two germline ends. Germline V gene data show CDR1 as LGHDT and CDR2 as YNNKEL (reference sequence). The CDR3 covers 13 residues.

The V call is TRBV7-3, the J call TRBJ2-3, with TRBD1 as a possible D gene (6 bases). Trimming took 1 base from V and 2 from J, leaving 7 bases between them. Germline assignment: CDR1 SGHTA and CDR2 FQGTGA. The CDR3 is 14 residues long. The CDR3 sequence is CASSLMGATDTQYF. In DNA, the CDR3 is TGTGCCAGCAGCTTAATGGGGGCCACAGATACGCAGTATTTT.

The genes are TRBV27 and TRBJ2-1, with 12 bases identical to TRBD1. The CDR3 spans 15 residues. Per the germline V gene, CDR1 is MNHEY and CDR2 is SMNVEV (reference sequence). Losses at the gene ends were 3 bases for V and 7 bases for J; bases not matched to a gene: 4. In DNA, the CDR3 is TGTGCCAGCAGTTTCGGGACAGGGGGCATGAATGAGCAGTTCTTC. This translates into CASSFGTGGMNEQFF.

This clonotype was counted only a few times. The chain combines TRBV6-9 with TRBJ1-4, with TRBD1 matching over 8 bases. Per the germline V gene, CDR1 is MNHGY and CDR2 is SVAAGI. The CDR3 totals 16 residues. The V and J ends lost 3 bases and 10 bases, in that order; junction bases with no gene match: 13. CDR3 in DNA: TGTGCCAGCAGTTACCCGGTACAGGGGGTTCTTCGAAAACTGTTTTTT. This gives the protein CASSYPVQGVLRKLFF.

V usage is TRBV19 and J usage is TRBJ1-2; D remains ambiguous. CDR1 and CDR2 from the germline V gene are LNHDA and SQIVND (reference sequence). Trimming pared 3 bases from V and 0 bases from J, leaving 11 bases between. The CDR3 extends over 15 amino acids. The CDR3 region has the DNA TGTGCCAGTAGTATGTATGGTGCAGCTAACTATGGCTACACCTTC. It codes for CASSMYGAANYGYTF.

This sequence joins TRBV5-1 and TRBJ2-2; D gene ambiguous. The CDR3 extends over 17 amino acids. Germline lookup yields CDR1 SGHRS and CDR2 YFSETQ. The V and J ends lost 1 base and 3 bases respectively, with 16 bases between them. CDR3 protein: CASSLQVGAVDTGELFF. The CDR3 region has the DNA TGCGCCAGCAGCTTGCAAGTGGGTGCGGTAGACACCGGGGAGCTGTTTTTT.

CDR3 residues: CASSNRGTGNTIYF. The DNA for the CDR3 is TGTGCCAGTAGCAACAGGGGCACTGGAAACACCATATATTTT. V gene TRBV19 combines with J gene TRBJ1-3; 7 positions agree with TRBD1. J lost 2 bases, V lost 6 bases, and 4 bases had no gene match. The CDR3 has 14 amino acids. The germline gives CDR1 LNHDA, CDR2 SQIVND (reference sequence).

This clonotype was observed a few times. The rearrangement joins TRBV6-1 to TRBJ2-5; 7 bases line up with TRBD2. The CDR3 is 14 residues long. Germline CDR1 MNHNS, CDR2 SASEGT. V lost 8 bases, J lost 1 base, and 7 bases stayed unmatched. CDR3 protein: CASRILATQETQYF. The CDR3 DNA is TGTGCCAGCCGAATACTAGCGACCCAAGAGACCCAGTACTTC.

This clonotype was observed many times. The chain combines TRBV12-3 or TRBV12-4 with TRBJ2-1, with 10 positions matching TRBD2. The CDR3 sequence is 14 residues long. The V gene end was trimmed by 6 bases and the J gene end by 6 bases; junction bases not matched to a gene: 5. CDR3 nucleotides: TGTGCCAGCAGCCTAGCGGGAGTAGGCAATGAGCAGTTCTTC. It encodes CASSLAGVGNEQFF.

This clonotype has ten or more counts. CDR3 sequence (DNA): TGTGCCAGCAGCCAAACTAGCGGGAGCCGGAATGAGCAGTTCTTC. It specifies CASSQTSGSRNEQFF. V is TRBV3-1 and J is TRBJ2-1, with 11 bases fitting TRBD2. Per germline, CDR1 LGHDT and CDR2 YNNKEL (reference sequence). The CDR3 contains 15 residues. V shed 2 bases, J shed 7 bases, and the junction held 4 bases outside the gene matches.

With regard to this clonotype: The junction does not match germline at one end; this may be a read error. The chain is built from TRBV7-8 and TRBJ2-1; possibly TRBD2 for D (6 bases). Germline V gene lookup returns CDR1 SGHVS and CDR2 FQNEAQ. The CDR3 length is 15 residues. The DNA for the CDR3 is TGTGCCGGCAGCTTAGGAGGGTCGAAGTACAATGAGCAGTTCTTC. It yields the protein CAGSLGGSKYNEQFF.

This clonotype turned up a few times. V is TRBV6-1 and J is TRBJ2-7; 14 nucleotides line up with TRBD2. This CDR3 spans 20 amino acids. Trimming removed 6 bases from V and 0 bases from J; junction bases left unmatched: 16. Germline V gene sequence: CDR1 MNHNS, CDR2 SASEGT. For the CDR3, the DNA is TGTGCCAGCAGACGGAACCTGGGGTCCGGGACTAGCGGGAGCTCCTACGAGCAGTACTTC. Translating gives CASRRNLGSGTSGSSYEQYF.

This clonotype was seen at least ten times. In nucleotides, the CDR3 is TGTGCCAGCAGTGAGGTGTTAAGCGTGGGAGAGACCCAGTACTTC. Its protein product is CASSEVLSVGETQYF. The chain joins TRBV2 to TRBJ2-5; D remains ambiguous. The CDR3 is made up of 15 amino acids. The V and J ends lost 3 bases and 4 bases respectively, with 15 bases between them. The germline V gene encodes CDR1 SNHLY and CDR2 FYNNEI.